The present T cell receptor beta chain was sequenced within a study of T cell responses to AZD1222 COVID-19 vaccine. Study results and limitations: The study reported that nearly half of spike-specific TCRs target unmutated variant regions.

Sequencing was performed with immunoSEQ multiplex PCR; in TCRdb, only in-frame clones are kept and a portion is missing. The table records 120,000 or so clones, about 90% of them present only once. Note on this clone: Its antigen is not known.

Trimming shortened V by 6 bases and J by 0 bases, and 21 bases separated the two germline ends. CDR1 and CDR2 from the germline V gene are SNHLY and FYNNEI. This CDR3 region has 17 residues. The chain has TRBV2 and TRBJ2-7; D unresolved. The specimen comprised peripheral blood, sampled on day 0 of AZD1222 vaccination. The sequence was obtained from an adult in good health. The CDR3 coding sequence is TGTGCCAGCAGGCCTGCCCCCACCGTCCTGAGCTCCTACGAGCAGTACTTC. It encodes CASRPAPTVLSSYEQYF.